The 11 T cell receptor beta chains reported below all come from one sample, sequenced in a study of human thymus T cells. The thymus tissue came from resections taken during corrective heart surgery. The table came from immunoSEQ multiplex PCR; TCRdb's copy has only in-frame clones and leaves some out. The sample has about 78,000 clones, around 96% seen once; the top ten hold 0.025% to 0.04%. Sequencing was performed on thymus tissue. These receptors originate from a boy younger than two with a congenital heart defect but otherwise immunologically healthy.

This clone was seen just once. The chain joins TRBV29-1 to TRBJ1-1; maybe TRBD1 (6 bases). Germline CDR1 and CDR2: SQVTM and ANQGSEA. The CDR3 has 13 residues. Trimming shortened V by 7 bases and J by 1 base, and 13 bases separated the two germline ends. CDR3 region: CSGLRTANTEAFF. As DNA, the CDR3 is TGCAGCGGACTTAGGACAGCGAACACTGAAGCTTTCTTT.

V gene TRBV11-2 combines with J gene TRBJ2-3, with D tentatively TRBD1 (6 bases). The germline gives CDR1 SGHAT, CDR2 FQNNGV. Between the trimmed V and J ends, which lost 3 bases and 2 bases, there was a span of 9 bases. The CDR3 is made up of 14 amino acids. Here the CDR3 reads CASSFWGLTDTQYF. In nucleotides, the CDR3 is TGTGCCAGCAGCTTTTGGGGGCTCACAGATACGCAGTATTTT.

The chain employs TRBV2 and TRBJ2-5; D tentatively reads TRBD1 or TRBD2 (5 bases each). The CDR3 is 17 residues long. V was shortened by 6 bases and J by 2 bases, with 22 bases between the two germline ends. Per the germline V gene, CDR1 is SNHLY and CDR2 is FYNNEI. The CDR3: CASRLKSRGVEQETQYF. In DNA, the CDR3 is TGTGCCAGCAGATTAAAGAGTAGAGGGGTCGAACAAGAGACCCAGTACTTC.

This rearrangement joins TRBV4-2 to TRBJ1-1, with a tentative D call TRBD1 (5 bases). Looked up from germline, CDR1 is LGHNA and CDR2 is YNFKEQ. The CDR3 covers 15 residues. V was clipped by 1 base and J by 1 base, with 10 bases between them. This CDR3 is CASSQGGYRNTEAFF. CDR3 coding DNA: TGTGCCAGCAGCCAAGGGGGGTATCGGAACACTGAAGCTTTCTTT.

V gene TRBV5-1 combines with J gene TRBJ2-3, with TRBD1 matching 10 bases. Germline CDR1 SGHRS, CDR2 YFSETQ. V trimming: 5 bases; J trimming: 4 bases; junction bases outside the gene matches: 7. The CDR3 runs to 15 residues. DNA for the CDR3: TGCGCCAGCAGTGCCGGGACAGGGGATCCAGATACGCAGTATTTT. It specifies CASSAGTGDPDTQYF.

The chain joins TRBV19 to TRBJ2-7, with D possibly being TRBD1 (7 bases). The CDR3 has 14 residues. Germline CDR1 and CDR2: LNHDA and SQIVND (reference sequence). Trimming took off 3 bases at V and 3 bases at J, with 12 bases between the two ends. The chain's CDR3 is CASSISQGGYEQYF. The CDR3 DNA reads TGTGCCAGTAGTATTAGTCAGGGGGGCTACGAGCAGTACTTC.

The DNA of the CDR3 is TGCGCCAGCAGCAACACATCCCCAGGAGGTGAAAAACTGTTTTTT. This gives the protein CASSNTSPGGEKLFF. This chain uses TRBV4-3 with TRBJ1-4; D is unresolved. CDR3 length: 15 amino acids. CDR1 LGHNA and CDR2 YSLEER come from the germline V gene. V lost 5 bases and J 7 bases, leaving 17 bases between the germline ends.

The chain is built from TRBV21-1 and TRBJ2-2; the table's D call TRBD2 went unverified against the DNA. TRBV21-1 is a pseudogene segment. This CDR3 has 15 amino acids. CDR3 protein: CASSHEVTGTGELFF. The CDR3 region has the DNA TGTGCCAGCAGCCACGAGGTGACCGGGACCGGGGAGCTGTTTTTT.

This rearrangement joins TRBV6-5 to TRBJ1-5; 7 nucleotides match TRBD1. Germline CDR1 is MNHEY and CDR2 is SVGAGI. The CDR3 has 15 residues. Trimming at V came to 6 bases and at J to 2 bases, leaving 7 bases not matched to a gene. The CDR3 nucleotides read TGTGCCAGCAGGAAGGGGGCTGGGGGCAATCAGCCCCAGCATTTT. Its protein is CASRKGAGGNQPQHF.

The V and J genes are TRBV7-9 and TRBJ2-1, with unresolved D. Germline V gene lookup returns CDR1 SEHNR and CDR2 FQNEAQ (reference sequence). The V end was cut by 5 bases, the J end by 8 bases, with 4 bases between. The CDR3 is 10 amino acids. The CDR3 region is CASSPHEQFF. The CDR3 nucleotides are TGTGCCAGCAGCCCCCATGAGCAGTTCTTC.

This chain joins TRBV7-3 and TRBJ1-1, with 10 bases matching TRBD1. V lost 3 bases to trimming and J lost 11 bases; unmatched junction nucleotides: 6. The germline CDR1 and CDR2 sequences are SGHTA and FQGTGA. This CDR3 comprises 13 residues. The CDR3, as DNA: TGTGCCAGCAGCTTCGACAGGGGGCTTGACGCTTTCTTT. The encoded protein is CASSFDRGLDAFF. Based on the CDR3 plus reference TRBV7-3 and TRBJ1-1, the full variable domain is GAGVSQTPSNKVTEKGKYVELRCDPISGHTALYWYRQSLGQGPEFLIYFQGTGAADDSGLPNDRFFAVRPEGSVSTLKIQRTERGDSAVYLCASSFDRGLDAFFGQGTRLTVV.